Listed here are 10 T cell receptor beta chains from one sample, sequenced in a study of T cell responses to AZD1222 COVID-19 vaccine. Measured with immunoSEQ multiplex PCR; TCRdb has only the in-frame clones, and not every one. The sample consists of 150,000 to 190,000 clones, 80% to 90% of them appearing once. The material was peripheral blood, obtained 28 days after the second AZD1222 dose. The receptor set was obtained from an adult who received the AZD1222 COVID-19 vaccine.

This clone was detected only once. CDR3 nucleotides: TGTGCCAGCAGCCCGGGGACGGTTGGGAGCCAAGAGACCCAGTACTTC. It yields the protein CASSPGTVGSQETQYF. The gene calls are TRBV3-1 (or the pseudogene TRBV3-2) and TRBJ2-5; D might be TRBD1 or TRBD2, each matching 5 bases. Germline values: CDR1 LGHDT, CDR2 YNNKEL (reference sequence). With 4 bases removed from V and 1 base from J, the gap between germline ends came to 16 bases. The CDR3 covers 16 residues.

DNA for the CDR3: TGCAGTGCTAGTCCCGGGACTAGCGGGAGGGCAATTAACTACGAGCAGTACTTC. Translation gives CSASPGTSGRAINYEQYF. The chain has TRBV20-1 and TRBJ2-7; 16 nucleotides align to TRBD2. Trimming at V came to 3 bases and at J to 3 bases, leaving 11 bases not matched to a gene. CDR3 length equals 18 residues. The germline V gene has CDR1 DFQATT and CDR2 SNEGSKA (reference sequence).

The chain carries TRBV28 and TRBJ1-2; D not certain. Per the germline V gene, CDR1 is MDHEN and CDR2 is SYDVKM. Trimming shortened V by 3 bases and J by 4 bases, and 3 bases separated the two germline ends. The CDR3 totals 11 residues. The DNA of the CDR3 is TGTGCCAGCAGTTTTGGCTATGGCTACACCTTC. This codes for CASSFGYGYTF.

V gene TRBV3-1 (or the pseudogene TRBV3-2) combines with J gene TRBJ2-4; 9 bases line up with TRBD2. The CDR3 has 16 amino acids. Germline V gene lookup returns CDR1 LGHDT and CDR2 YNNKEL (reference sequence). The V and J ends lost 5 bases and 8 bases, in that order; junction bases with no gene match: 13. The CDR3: CASSLREGPLKDIQYF. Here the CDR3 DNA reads TGTGCCAGCAGCTTGCGGGAGGGCCCGTTGAAGGACATTCAGTACTTC.

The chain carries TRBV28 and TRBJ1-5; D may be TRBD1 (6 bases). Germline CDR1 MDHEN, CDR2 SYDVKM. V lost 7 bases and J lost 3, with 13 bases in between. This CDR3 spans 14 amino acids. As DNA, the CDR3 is TGTGCCAGCACCTCGACAGGATTCAATCAGCCCCAGCATTTT. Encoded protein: CASTSTGFNQPQHF.

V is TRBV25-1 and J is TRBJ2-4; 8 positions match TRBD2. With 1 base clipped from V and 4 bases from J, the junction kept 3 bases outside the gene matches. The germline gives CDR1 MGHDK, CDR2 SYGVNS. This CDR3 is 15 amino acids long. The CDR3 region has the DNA TGTGCCAGCAGTGAATCCACTAGCGGAAAAAACATTCAGTACTTC. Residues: CASSESTSGKNIQYF.

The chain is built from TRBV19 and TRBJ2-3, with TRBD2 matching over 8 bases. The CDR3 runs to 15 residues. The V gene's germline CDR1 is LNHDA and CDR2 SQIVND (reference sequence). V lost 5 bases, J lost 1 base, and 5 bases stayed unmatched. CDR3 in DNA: TGTGCCAGTAGTGAAAGCGGGAGTGGCACAGATACGCAGTATTTT. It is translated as CASSESGSGTDTQYF.

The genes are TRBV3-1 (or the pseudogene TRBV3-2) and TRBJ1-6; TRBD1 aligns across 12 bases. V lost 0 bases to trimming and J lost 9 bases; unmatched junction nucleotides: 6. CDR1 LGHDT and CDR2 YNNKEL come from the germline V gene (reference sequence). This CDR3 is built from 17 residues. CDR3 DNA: TGTGCCAGCAGCCAAGAATGGGACAGGGGGCAAGGTTCACCCCTCCACTTT. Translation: CASSQEWDRGQGSPLHF.

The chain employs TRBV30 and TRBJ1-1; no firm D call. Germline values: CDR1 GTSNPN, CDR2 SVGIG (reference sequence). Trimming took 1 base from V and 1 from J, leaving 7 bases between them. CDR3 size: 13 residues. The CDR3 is CAWSGLTNTEAFF. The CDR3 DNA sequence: TGTGCCTGGAGTGGACTCACGAACACTGAAGCTTTCTTT.

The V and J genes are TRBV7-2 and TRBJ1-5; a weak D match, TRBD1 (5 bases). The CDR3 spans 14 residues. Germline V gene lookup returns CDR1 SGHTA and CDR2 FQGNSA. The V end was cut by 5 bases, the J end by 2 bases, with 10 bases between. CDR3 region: CASSNRGGNQPQHF. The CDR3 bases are TGTGCCAGCAGCAACCGGGGCGGCAATCAGCCCCAGCATTTT.